The entry below describes one T cell receptor (beta chain). The method was immunoSEQ multiplex PCR; TCRdb's version includes in-frame clones alone and lacks a portion of them. The repertoire holds 30,000 to 35,000 clones, 90% seen once, with about an eighth in the top ten. The V end was cut by 1 base, the J end by 5 bases, with 12 bases between. This CDR3 spans 14 amino acids. Germline V gene lookup returns CDR1 LGHDT and CDR2 YNNKEL (reference sequence). These data belong to a study of blood T cell repertoires in COVID-19. Background on the study: T cells, B-cell-depleted T cells, or PBMCs supplied cDNA or gDNA.

This rearrangement joins TRBV3-1 (or the pseudogene TRBV3-2) to TRBJ2-7; D may be TRBD2 (6 bases). Sample: peripheral blood. This TCR was recovered from a human donor in a cohort sampled during active COVID-19. The chain's CDR3 is CASSQGLVAHEQYF. CDR3 sequence (DNA): TGTGCCAGCAGCCAAGGACTAGTTGCCCACGAGCAGTACTTC.